This T cell receptor beta chain was captured in a study of metastatic and nonmetastatic thyroid tumors. Study information: Repertoires were compared across blood and tumor or nodule tissue from malignant and benign thyroid patients. Study-level points and caveats: In blood and tumor, TCR beta diversity was reportedly significantly higher in malignant thyroid tumors than in benign nodules.

The authors' processing: A distant-metastasis classifier for papillary thyroid cancer was built using CDR3 differences across clinicopathological groups. MiXCR was used by TCRdb to re-call the PCR reads. TCRdb assigned the V and J calls; the authors' analysis was not used. The data hold around 28,000 clones, with 15% to 20% observed a single time. Prior to thyroid surgery, none of the patients had received any treatment. Ten or more counts support this clone. Its cognate antigen is unknown. Sequenced: blood. The TCR sequence derives from a female donor with papillary thyroid cancer or a benign thyroid nodule (not recorded which). Some clones in this sample may be carry-over from other donors' samples.

The CDR3: CASSVDSINSPLHF. For the CDR3, the DNA is TGTGCCAGCAGCGTGGACAGCATTAATTCACCCCTCCACTTT. The chain employs TRBV28 and TRBJ1-6; D may be TRBD1 (6 bases). The V and J ends lost 6 bases and 6 bases respectively, with 12 bases between them. The CDR3 contains 14 residues. Germline V lookup: CDR1 MDHEN, CDR2 SYDVKM. The variable domain in full, with the rest retrieved from reference TRBV28 and TRBJ1-6, is DVKVTQSSRYLVKRTGEKVFLECVQDMDHENMFWYRQDPGLGLRLIYFSYDVKMKEKGDIPEGYSVSREKKERFSLILESASTNQTSMYLCASSVDSINSPLHFGNGTRLTVT.